Listed below are T cell receptor beta chains from one sample, sequenced in a study of cytomegalovirus exposure and HLA in healthy donors. Sequenced by immunoSEQ multiplex PCR; TCRdb stores in-frame clones only, minus some. The repertoire holds over 100,000 clones, with roughly nine tenths as singletons. Specimen: PBMCs. The origin of the receptors is a man between 25 and 39 years old in good health and CMV-seronegative. The CDR3 runs from the conserved cysteine through the conserved F or W. A D gene is named only where the DNA matches it firmly. Size values are once, few and many counts, or a class for expanded clones, and some rows have none.

V	length	J	D	size	CDR3	DNA
TRBV6-1	11	TRBJ2-3	NA	NA	CASSLTDTQYF	TGTGCCAGCAGCCTTACAGATACGCAGTATTTT
TRBV6-5	14	TRBJ2-2	NA	NA	CASNSRMNTGELFF	TGTGCCAGCAATAGCCGGATGAACACCGGGGAGCTGTTTTTT
TRBV5-4	14	TRBJ1-2	NA	few	CASSSNTGTNGYTF	TGTGCCAGCAGCTCAAATACAGGGACGAATGGCTACACCTTC
TRBV7-2	15	TRBJ1-4	TRBD1	NA	CASSLGGQVRRELFF	TGTGCCAGCAGCTTAGGAGGACAGGTCCGGCGGGAACTGTTTTTT
TRBV12-5	15	TRBJ1-1	TRBD1	NA	CASGLYGRGTSEAFF	TGTGCTAGTGGTTTATACGGCAGGGGGACCTCTGAAGCTTTCTTT
TRBV27	13	TRBJ2-2	NA	NA	CASRRGHTGELFF	TGTGCCAGCCGTCGGGGTCACACCGGGGAGCTGTTTTTT
TRBV5-1	16	TRBJ1-5	TRBD1	NA	CASSPGTGALNQPQHF	TGCGCCAGCAGTCCCGGGACAGGGGCTTTAAATCAGCCCCAGCATTTT
TRBV11-2	14	TRBJ2-3	NA	NA	CASSLGQETDTQYF	TGTGCCAGCAGCTTAGGACAGGAGACAGATACGCAGTATTTT
TRBV5-1	14	TRBJ2-5	TRBD1	NA	CASSARTGRETQYF	TGCGCCAGCAGCGCTCGGACAGGGAGAGAGACCCAGTACTTC
TRBV19	14	TRBJ1-5	NA	NA	CASDYSARNQPQHF	TGTGCCAGTGACTACAGCGCCAGAAATCAGCCCCAGCATTTT
TRBV5-1	15	TRBJ2-3	TRBD2	NA	CASSLEGRGTDTQYF	TGCGCCAGCAGCTTGGAAGGGAGGGGCACAGATACGCAGTATTTT
TRBV5-1	14	TRBJ1-4	TRBD1	few	CASSSGDRVEKLFF	TGCGCCAGCAGCTCGGGGGACAGGGTTGAAAAACTGTTTTTT
TRBV27	13	TRBJ2-7	TRBD2	NA	CASSLSGNYEQYF	TGTGCCAGCAGCCTTAGCGGGAACTACGAGCAGTACTTC
TRBV18	14	TRBJ2-7	NA	NA	CASSPPSPQGRQYF	TGTGCCAGCTCACCACCCTCCCCCCAGGGGAGGCAGTACTTC
TRBV5-1	17	TRBJ1-1	TRBD1	once	CASSLRQGAAANTEAFF	TGCGCCAGCAGCCTACGACAGGGGGCGGCTGCTAACACTGAAGCTTTCTTT
TRBV4-2	15	TRBJ1-6	NA	NA	CASSQEGTANSPLHF	TGTGCCAGCAGCCAAGAAGGCACAGCAAATTCACCCCTCCACTTT
TRBV18	16	TRBJ2-1	TRBD2	NA	CASSRLAGGPYNEQFF	TGTGCCAGCTCCCGACTAGCGGGGGGACCCTACAATGAGCAGTTCTTC
TRBV7-2	15	TRBJ2-4	NA	NA	CASRPIRESKNIQYF	TGTGCCAGCAGACCAATCCGGGAGAGCAAAAACATTCAGTACTTC
TRBV6-5	13	TRBJ1-1	NA	NA	CASSFEGGTEAFF	TGTGCCAGCAGTTTCGAGGGAGGGACTGAAGCTTTCTTT
TRBV7-2	17	TRBJ1-2	TRBD1	NA	CASNPNPAGQGTGGYTF	TGTGCCAGCAACCCTAACCCCGCGGGACAGGGGACCGGTGGCTACACCTTC
TRBV19	16	TRBJ2-1	TRBD2	NA	CAREASGGLFHNEQFF	TGTGCCAGAGAAGCTAGCGGGGGGCTCTTCCACAATGAGCAGTTCTTC
TRBV6-5	13	TRBJ1-2	NA	NA	CASSYSTGRGYTF	TGTGCCAGCAGTTACTCGACAGGAAGGGGCTACACCTTC
TRBV19	16	TRBJ1-5	NA	NA	CARAPPGACENQPQHF	TGTGCCAGAGCGCCTCCAGGGGCGTGTGAAAATCAGCCCCAGCATTTT
TRBV6-4	14	TRBJ1-3	TRBD1	NA	CASSRDSSGNTIYF	TGTGCCAGCAGTCGGGACAGCTCTGGAAACACCATATATTTT
TRBV11-1	15	TRBJ1-6	NA	NA	CASSSGTRDNSPLHF	TGTGCCAGCAGCTCCGGGACACGGGATAATTCACCCCTCCACTTT
TRBV7-6	13	TRBJ2-7	NA	NA	CASSLGHTYEQYF	TGTGCCAGCAGCTTAGGCCACACCTACGAGCAGTACTTC
TRBV2	14	TRBJ2-7	NA	NA	CASTRGGGSYEQYF	TGTGCCAGCACCCGAGGGGGGGGTTCCTACGAGCAGTACTTC
TRBV9	14	TRBJ2-2	NA	NA	CASSVDSYTGELFF	TGTGCCAGCAGCGTAGATAGCTACACCGGGGAGCTGTTTTTT
TRBV4-3	15	TRBJ2-7	TRBD2	NA	CASSQGTSGTYEQYF	TGCGCCAGCAGCCAAGGGACTAGCGGTACCTACGAGCAGTACTTC
TRBV5-1	14	TRBJ2-7	TRBD1	NA	CASSLVQGAGEQYF	TGCGCCAGCAGCTTGGTTCAGGGGGCTGGGGAGCAGTACTTC
TRBV2	15	TRBJ2-1	TRBD2	NA	CASSGASGVRGEQFF	TGTGCCAGCAGTGGGGCTAGCGGGGTACGGGGTGAGCAGTTCTTC
TRBV28	16	TRBJ2-7	TRBD2	NA	CASRQGEGGRSYEQYF	TGTGCCAGCAGACAAGGGGAGGGCGGCCGCTCCTACGAGCAGTACTTC
TRBV6-5	13	TRBJ2-3	NA	NA	CASRGPSRDTQYF	TGTGCCAGCAGGGGCCCCAGCAGGGATACGCAGTATTTT
TRBV28	14	TRBJ2-3	NA	NA	CASSLFKRTDTQYF	TGTGCCAGCAGTCTCTTTAAGCGCACAGATACGCAGTATTTT
TRBV6-5	13	TRBJ1-1	NA	once	CASGLGGATEAFF	TGTGCCAGCGGGTTAGGAGGGGCCACTGAAGCTTTCTTT
TRBV29-1	15	TRBJ2-6	TRBD1	NA	CSVEGQGSGANVLTF	TGCAGCGTTGAGGGACAGGGTTCCGGGGCCAACGTCCTGACTTTC
TRBV11-2	13	TRBJ1-5	TRBD1	NA	CASSRDRNQPQHF	TGTGCCAGCAGCAGGGACAGGAATCAGCCCCAGCATTTT
TRBV28	14	TRBJ1-5	NA	NA	CASSLGGFNQPQHF	TGTGCCAGCAGTTTGGGGGGTTTCAATCAGCCCCAGCATTTT
TRBV29-1	14	TRBJ1-5	NA	few	CSVLDPISNQPQHF	TGCAGCGTCCTAGACCCAATTAGCAATCAGCCCCAGCATTTT
TRBV7-9	11	TRBJ2-7	NA	few	CASSSEYEQYF	TGTGCCAGCAGCTCCGAGTACGAGCAGTACTTC
TRBV19	14	TRBJ2-7	NA	NA	CASSMVGIPYEQYF	TGTGCCAGTAGTATGGTTGGCATTCCTTACGAGCAGTACTTC
TRBV5-6	14	TRBJ2-5	TRBD2	NA	CASSWSGGAETQYF	TGTGCCAGCAGCTGGAGCGGGGGGGCGGAGACCCAGTACTTC
TRBV11-2	14	TRBJ2-3	NA	NA	CASYTGGGTDTQYF	TGTGCCAGCTACACCGGGGGAGGCACAGATACGCAGTATTTT
TRBV9	16	TRBJ2-1	TRBD2	NA	CASSATLAGVMNEQFF	TGTGCCAGCAGCGCCACACTAGCGGGGGTGATGAATGAGCAGTTCTTC
TRBV4-1	15	TRBJ1-6	NA	few	CASSQAIEGDSPLHF	TGCGCCAGCAGCCAAGCGATAGAAGGAGATTCACCCCTCCACTTT
TRBV6-6	14	TRBJ1-4	TRBD1	NA	CASSYGTGGEKLFF	TGTGCCAGCAGTTACGGAACAGGGGGTGAAAAACTGTTTTTT
TRBV7-2	14	TRBJ1-4	TRBD1	NA	CASSPDRGMEKLFF	TGTGCCAGCAGCCCGGACAGGGGGATGGAAAAACTGTTTTTT
TRBV5-6	14	TRBJ1-2	NA	NA	CASSPEGGARGYTF	TGTGCCAGCAGCCCCGAAGGGGGGGCGAGGGGCTACACCTTC
TRBV4-3	14	TRBJ1-3	TRBD1	NA	CASSLTGRGNTIYF	TGCGCCAGCAGCCTGACAGGGAGGGGAAACACCATATATTTT
TRBV27	14	TRBJ1-1	NA	NA	CASSLSWGGTEAFF	TGTGCCAGCAGTTTAAGTTGGGGGGGCACTGAAGCTTTCTTT
TRBV11-2	14	TRBJ2-3	NA	NA	CASSSRVSTDTQYF	TGTGCCAGCAGCTCTCGGGTTAGCACAGATACGCAGTATTTT
TRBV7-2	16	TRBJ2-2	NA	NA	CASSRVVGLSSGELFF	TGTGCCAGCAGCCGCGTTGTGGGGCTGAGCTCCGGGGAGCTGTTTTTT
TRBV7-6	17	TRBJ1-4	NA	NA	CASSLRGQPATNEKLFF	TGTGCCAGCAGCTTACGGGGACAACCTGCAACTAATGAAAAACTGTTTTTT